This T cell receptor beta chain is drawn from a study of OX40 agonist ivuxolimab in advanced cancers. Between the trimmed V and J ends, which lost 5 bases and 6 bases, there was a span of 14 bases. From germline, CDR1 is MDHEN and CDR2 SYDVKM. CDR3 length equals 14 residues. In regard to this clone: No antigen is known for it.

Study results and limitations: Among some nonresponders, normalized T-cell clonal expansion was also low.

The repertoire was sequenced with immunoSEQ multiplex PCR; TCRdb's copy has only in-frame clones and lacks some. Seen here are about 40,000 clones, about nine tenths observed once, and the top ten hold 7.5% to 10%. This sequence was found in an adult with an advanced solid tumor such as melanoma, head and neck, liver or kidney cancer. The input for sequencing was CD4+ or CD8+ T cells sorted from blood, taken in a trial of the OX40 agonist ivuxolimab. The chain uses TRBV28 and TRBJ2-4; D is perhaps TRBD2 (6 bases). CDR3 bases: TGTGCCAGCAGTCCGGGACTGGGCTTAAACATTCAGTACTTC. Its protein product is CASSPGLGLNIQYF.